This T cell receptor (beta chain) was identified in a study of shared clonotypes between healthy human individuals. Study-level background: Each donor's CD4 naive and CD4 memory cells filled three plates apiece, CD8 naive two, and CD8 memory one.

The method was immunoSEQ multiplex PCR; TCRdb's version includes in-frame clones alone and lacks a portion of them. The repertoire holds under 650,000 clones, with about 96% as singletons. V lost 3 bases and J 2 bases, leaving 14 bases between the germline ends. The CDR3 runs 16 residues. Germline V gene sequence: CDR1 SGHVS, CDR2 FNYEAQ. This receptor was obtained from a woman in her twenties or thirties in good health. The sample was naive CD4+ T cells sorted from blood. The subset: CD45RA+ positively selected. The rearrangement uses TRBV7-6 and TRBJ1-3; unclear D gene. CDR3 sequence (DNA): TGTGCCAGCAGCTTTCAGACATTGACTCCTGGAAACACCATATATTTT. Translating it yields CASSFQTLTPGNTIYF.